Each of the 18 T cell receptor beta chains below was sequenced from the same sample in a study of blood T cell repertoires in COVID-19. The table came from immunoSEQ multiplex PCR; TCRdb's copy has only in-frame clones and leaves some out. The table lists a few hundred thousand clones, 85% of them singletons, with 7.2% in the top ten. Sequencing used peripheral blood. Source of these receptors: a human donor in a cohort sampled during active COVID-19.

Notes on this clone: The same CDR3 is also encoded by other DNA sequences in this sample. The chain has TRBV7-6 and TRBJ2-7; TRBD2 matches 10 bases. There are 15 residues in the CDR3. Trimming cost V 1 base and J 4 bases; bases outside gene matches: 4. Germline CDR1 reads SGHVS; CDR2 reads FNYEAQ. DNA for the CDR3: TGTGCCAGCAGCTTAGGAGCTAGCGGGGGATACGAGCAGTACTTC. Protein: CASSLGASGGYEQYF.

The CDR3 nucleotides read TGTGCCAGCAGTACACAGGGGGTTTCACCCCTCCACTTT. It codes for CASSTQGVSPLHF. The chain combines TRBV12-3 or TRBV12-4 with TRBJ1-6; 8 nucleotides line up with TRBD1. Trimming took 5 bases from V and 9 from J; bases not matched to a gene: 3. This CDR3 comprises 13 residues.

CDR3 residues: CASSPTGGTNYGYTF. The CDR3 coding sequence is TGTGCCAGCAGCCCCACAGGGGGAACCAACTATGGCTACACCTTC. The rearrangement uses TRBV11-2 and TRBJ1-2, with 8 bases aligning to TRBD1. Germline V gene lookup returns CDR1 SGHAT and CDR2 FQNNGV. The CDR3 contains 15 residues. The V segment lost 5 bases and the J segment 2 bases; nucleotides outside the gene matches: 7. Supplemented by reference TRBV11-2 and TRBJ1-2, the full variable domain reads EAGVAQSPRYKIIEKRQSVAFWCNPISGHATLYWYQQILGQGPKLLIQFQNNGVVDDSQLPKDRFSAERLKGVDSTLKIQPAKLEDSAVYLCASSPTGGTNYGYTFGSGTRLTVV.

The chain combines TRBV7-3 with TRBJ2-2; D call uncertain. CDR1 and CDR2 from the germline V gene are SGHTA and FQGTGA. The CDR3 totals 13 residues. Trimming shortened V by 5 bases and J by 6 bases, and 10 bases separated the two germline ends. CDR3 amino acids: CASSRRISGELFF. The CDR3 coding sequence is TGTGCCAGCAGCCGGCGGATTTCCGGGGAGCTGTTTTTT.

The chain combines TRBV7-2 with TRBJ2-1; no definite D call. Trimming removed 5 bases at V and 0 bases at J, with 5 bases between. Germline V gene lookup returns CDR1 SGHTA and CDR2 FQGNSA. This CDR3 contains 13 residues. As DNA, the CDR3 is TGTGCCAGCAGCCTTAGCTCCTACAATGAGCAGTTCTTC. This translates into CASSLSSYNEQFF.

The chain couples TRBV5-5 to TRBJ1-2, with TRBD1 as a possible D gene (6 bases). Trimming stripped 4 bases from V and 0 bases from J, with 16 bases between. This CDR3 has 16 amino acids. Germline values: CDR1 SGHKS, CDR2 YYEKEE (reference sequence). This chain's CDR3 is CASSPRTGKANYGYTF. In nucleotides, the CDR3 is TGTGCCAGCAGCCCGCGTACAGGGAAAGCTAACTATGGCTACACCTTC.

The CDR3 coding sequence is TGTGCCAGCAGCGTAGTTCCCCAGGGGTACGCTGAAGCTTTCTTT. This gives the protein CASSVVPQGYAEAFF. The chain employs TRBV9 and TRBJ1-1; the D gene is possibly TRBD1 (6 bases). Trimming took 0 bases from V and 6 from J, leaving 15 bases between them. Germline loops: CDR1 SGDLS, CDR2 YYNGEE. This CDR3 is built from 15 residues.

J is TRBJ2-7 and V is TRBV5-8; 11 bases are shared with TRBD2. J lost 6 bases, V lost 5 bases, and 4 bases had no gene match. Germline loops: CDR1 SGHTS, CDR2 YDEGEE. The CDR3 is made up of 13 amino acids. The CDR3 DNA sequence: TGTGCCAGCAGACTAGCGGGGGTTTCCGAGCAGTACTTC. Translating gives CASRLAGVSEQYF. The complete variable domain, with remaining parts taken from reference TRBV5-8 and TRBJ2-7, reads EAGVTQSPTHLIKTRGQQATLRCSPISGHTSVYWYQQALGLGLQFLLWYDEGEERNRGNFPPRFSGRQFPNYSSELNVNALELEDSALYLCASRLAGVSEQYFGPGTRLTVT.

This chain connects TRBV14 to TRBJ1-6; D possibly corresponds to TRBD1 (5 bases). This CDR3 region has 14 residues. The germline CDR1 and CDR2 sequences are SGHDN and FVKESK. V lost 1 base, J lost 8 bases, and 9 bases lay in between. CDR3 protein: CASSQVRDDSPLHF. CDR3 bases: TGTGCCAGCAGCCAAGTCAGGGATGATTCACCCCTCCACTTT.

This chain connects TRBV28 to TRBJ2-6; 8 nucleotides line up with TRBD2. Germline CDR1 and CDR2: MDHEN and SYDVKM. Trimming at V came to 6 bases and at J to 1 base, leaving 8 bases not matched to a gene. This CDR3 spans 17 amino acids. CDR3 in amino acids: CASSPGGGASGANVLTF. The CDR3, as DNA: TGTGCCAGCAGCCCCGGGGGGGGAGCTTCTGGGGCCAACGTCCTGACTTTC.

This chain links TRBV7-9 with TRBJ2-6; TRBD2 aligns across 7 bases. The CDR3 consists of 16 residues. From germline, CDR1 is SEHNR and CDR2 FQNEAQ (reference sequence). The junction had 3 bases not matched to a gene; V was cut back by 4 bases and J by 0 bases. The CDR3 sequence: CASSSIAGSGANVLTF. In DNA form, the CDR3 reads TGTGCCAGCAGCTCAATAGCGGGCTCTGGGGCCAACGTCCTGACTTTC.

The genes are TRBV2 and TRBJ1-3, with 10 nucleotides matching TRBD1. Germline V gives CDR1 SNHLY, CDR2 FYNNEI. Trimming took 4 bases from V and 1 from J; bases not matched to a gene: 7. CDR3 length: 17 residues. In DNA, the CDR3 is TGTGCCAGCAGTGTTCTTGGACAGGGGGTTTCTGGAAACACCATATATTTT. This encodes CASSVLGQGVSGNTIYF.

V and J are TRBV27 and TRBJ2-7; weak D call: TRBD1 (6 bases). Trimming left V 3 bases short and J 3 bases short, with 12 bases between. The CDR3 sequence is 14 residues long. CDR1 MNHEY and CDR2 SMNVEV come from the germline V gene (reference sequence). The CDR3 nucleotides are TGTGCCAGCAGTTTCGGTCAGGGGAACTACGAGCAGTACTTC. It yields the protein CASSFGQGNYEQYF.

The V call is TRBV9, the J call TRBJ1-1; D call uncertain. CDR3 size: 14 residues. The V gene's germline CDR1 is SGDLS and CDR2 YYNGEE. Trimming removed 0 bases at V and 5 bases at J, with 11 bases between. As DNA, the CDR3 is TGTGCCAGCAGCGTAGCCCAGAGGGTAACTGAAGCTTTCTTT. Its translation is CASSVAQRVTEAFF.

Here the CDR3 reads CASMFGYEQYF. Here the CDR3 DNA reads TGTGCCAGCATGTTCGGCTACGAGCAGTACTTC. The chain is built from TRBV6-5 and TRBJ2-7; unclear D gene. V was trimmed by 7 bases and J by 3 bases, leaving 7 bases between them. The length of the CDR3 is 11 residues. The germline CDR1 and CDR2 sequences are MNHEY and SVGAGI.

The V gene is TRBV7-9, the J gene TRBJ2-2, with 8 bases fitting TRBD1. There are 16 residues in the CDR3. The germline gives CDR1 SEHNR, CDR2 FQNEAQ (reference sequence). Trimming at V came to 6 bases and at J to 6 bases, leaving 12 bases not matched to a gene. The CDR3 spells CASSLPGQVFAGELFF. The CDR3 bases are TGTGCCAGCAGTTTACCGGGACAGGTCTTCGCCGGGGAGCTGTTTTTT. Full variable domain (remainder filled in from reference TRBV7-9 and TRBJ2-2): DTGVSQNPRHKITKRGQNVTFRCDPISEHNRLYWYRQTLGQGPEFLTYFQNEAQLEKSRLLSDRFSAERPKGSFSTLEIQRTEQGDSAMYLCASSLPGQVFAGELFFGEGSRLTVL.

CDR3 loop: CASSIGGDPSYEQYF. CDR3 nucleotide sequence: TGTGCCAGTAGTATAGGTGGAGACCCCTCCTACGAGCAGTACTTC. This chain connects TRBV19 to TRBJ2-7, with unresolved D. The CDR3 consists of 15 residues. Germline assignment: CDR1 LNHDA and CDR2 SQIVND (reference sequence). V gave up 1 base and J gave up 0 bases, with 10 bases separating them.

The chain links TRBV19 to TRBJ2-7; TRBD2 aligns across 7 bases. The CDR3 spans 14 residues. Unmatched junction bases numbered 4, after V lost 5 bases and J lost 0 bases. CDR1 is LNHDA and CDR2 is SQIVND in the germline V gene (reference sequence). In DNA form, the CDR3 reads TGTGCCAGTAGTCGTTGGACTAGCTCCTACGAGCAGTACTTC. This encodes CASSRWTSSYEQYF.